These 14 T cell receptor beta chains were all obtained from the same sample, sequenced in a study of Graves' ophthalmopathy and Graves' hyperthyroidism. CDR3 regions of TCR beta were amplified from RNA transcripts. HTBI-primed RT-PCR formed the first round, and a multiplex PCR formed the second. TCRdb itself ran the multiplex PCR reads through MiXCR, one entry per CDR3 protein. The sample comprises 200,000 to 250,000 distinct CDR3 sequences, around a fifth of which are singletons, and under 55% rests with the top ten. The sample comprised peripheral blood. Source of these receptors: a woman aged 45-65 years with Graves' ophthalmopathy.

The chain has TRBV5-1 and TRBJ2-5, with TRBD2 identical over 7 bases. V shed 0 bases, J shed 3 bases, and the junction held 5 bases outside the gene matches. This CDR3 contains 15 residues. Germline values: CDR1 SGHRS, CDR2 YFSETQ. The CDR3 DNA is TGCGCCAGCAGCTTGGAGCGGGGACGAAAAGAGACCCAGTACTTC. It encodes CASSLERGRKETQYF.

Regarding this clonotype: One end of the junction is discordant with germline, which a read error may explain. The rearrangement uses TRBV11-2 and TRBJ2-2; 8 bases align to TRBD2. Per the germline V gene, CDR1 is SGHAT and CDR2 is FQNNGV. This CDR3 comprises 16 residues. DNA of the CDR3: TGTGCCAGCAGCTTTAAGGGTAGCGGGAACGCCGGGGAGCTGTTTTTT. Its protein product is CASSFKGSGNAGELFF.

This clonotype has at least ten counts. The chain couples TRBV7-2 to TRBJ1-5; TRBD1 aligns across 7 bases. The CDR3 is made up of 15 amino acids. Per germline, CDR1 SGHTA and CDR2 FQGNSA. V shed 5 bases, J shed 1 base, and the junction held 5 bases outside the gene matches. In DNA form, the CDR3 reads TGTGCCAGCAGCGAACAGGGGCTGAGCAATCAGCCCCAGCATTTT. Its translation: CASSEQGLSNQPQHF.

CDR3 loop: CASTQAGQLSSYEQYF. The CDR3 DNA follows: TGTGCCAGCACCCAGGCCGGACAGTTGAGCTCCTACGAGCAGTACTTC. J is TRBJ2-7 and V is TRBV6-2 or TRBV6-3; maybe TRBD1 (6 bases). Germline assignment: CDR1 MNHEY and CDR2 SVGEGT. V was pared by 7 bases and J by 0 bases, with 19 bases between. The length of the CDR3 is 16 residues.

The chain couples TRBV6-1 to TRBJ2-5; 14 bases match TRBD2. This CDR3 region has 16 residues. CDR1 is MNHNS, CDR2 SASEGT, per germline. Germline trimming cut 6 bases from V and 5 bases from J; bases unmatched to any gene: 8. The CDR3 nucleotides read TGTGCCAGCAGGGCACCGGGACTAGCGGGAGTGGAGACCCAGTACTTC. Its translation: CASRAPGLAGVETQYF.

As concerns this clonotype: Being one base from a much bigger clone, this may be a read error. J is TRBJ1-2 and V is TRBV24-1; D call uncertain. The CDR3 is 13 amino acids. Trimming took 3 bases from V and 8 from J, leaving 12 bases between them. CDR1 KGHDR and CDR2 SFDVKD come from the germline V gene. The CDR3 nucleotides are TGTGCCACCAGTGATCCGGGCTTCTTGGGCTACACCTTC. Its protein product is CATSDPGFLGYTF.

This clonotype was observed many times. The CDR3 DNA reads as TGCAGTGCTAGCGGGCAGGGGGTCGGCTACACCTTC. Translating gives CSASGQGVGYTF. The chain is built from TRBV20-1 and TRBJ1-2, with TRBD1 matching 7 bases. Germline assignment: CDR1 DFQATT and CDR2 SNEGSKA (reference sequence). V shed 3 bases, J shed 8 bases, and the junction held 6 bases outside the gene matches. The CDR3 is 12 residues long.

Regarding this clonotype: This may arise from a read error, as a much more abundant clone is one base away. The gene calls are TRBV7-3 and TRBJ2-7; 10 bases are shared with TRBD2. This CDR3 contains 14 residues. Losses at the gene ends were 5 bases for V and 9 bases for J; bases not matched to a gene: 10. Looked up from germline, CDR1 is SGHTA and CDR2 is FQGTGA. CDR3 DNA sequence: TGTGCCAGCAGCCCCGGGACTAGCGCCTCCGGGCAGTACTTC. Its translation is CASSPGTSASGQYF.

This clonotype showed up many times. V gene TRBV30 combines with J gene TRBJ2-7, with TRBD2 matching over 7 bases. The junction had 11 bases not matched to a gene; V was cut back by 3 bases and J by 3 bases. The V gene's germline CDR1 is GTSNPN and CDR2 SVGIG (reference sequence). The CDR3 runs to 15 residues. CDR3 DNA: TGTGCCTGGAGCATAGGAGGACTAGGTCACTACGAGCAGTACTTC. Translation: CAWSIGGLGHYEQYF. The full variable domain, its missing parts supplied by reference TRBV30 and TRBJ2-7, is SQTIHQWPATLVQPVGSPLSLECTVEGTSNPNLYWYRQAAGRGLQLLFYSVGIGQISSEVPQNLSASRPQDRQFILSSKKLLLSDSGFYLCAWSIGGLGHYEQYFGPGTRLTVT.

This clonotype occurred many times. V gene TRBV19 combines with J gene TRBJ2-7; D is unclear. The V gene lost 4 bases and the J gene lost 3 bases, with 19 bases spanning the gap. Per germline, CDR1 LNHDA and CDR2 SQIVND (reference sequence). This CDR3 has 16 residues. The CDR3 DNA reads TGTGCCAGTAGTACCCCCTTCGGCAGAAAATACTACGAGCAGTACTTC. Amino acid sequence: CASSTPFGRKYYEQYF.

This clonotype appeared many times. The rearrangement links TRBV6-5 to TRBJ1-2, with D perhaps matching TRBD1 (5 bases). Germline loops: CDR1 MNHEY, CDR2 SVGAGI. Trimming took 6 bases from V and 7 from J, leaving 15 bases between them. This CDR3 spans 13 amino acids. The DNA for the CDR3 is TGTGCCAGCAGGGGTGGAAGGGGATCTGGCTACACCTTC. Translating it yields CASRGGRGSGYTF.

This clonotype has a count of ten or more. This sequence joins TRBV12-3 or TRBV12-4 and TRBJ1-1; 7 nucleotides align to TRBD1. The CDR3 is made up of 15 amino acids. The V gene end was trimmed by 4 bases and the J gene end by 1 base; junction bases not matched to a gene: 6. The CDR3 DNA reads TGTGCCAGCAGTTCGCTCAGGGGGGCGAACACTGAAGCTTTCTTT. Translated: CASSSLRGANTEAFF.

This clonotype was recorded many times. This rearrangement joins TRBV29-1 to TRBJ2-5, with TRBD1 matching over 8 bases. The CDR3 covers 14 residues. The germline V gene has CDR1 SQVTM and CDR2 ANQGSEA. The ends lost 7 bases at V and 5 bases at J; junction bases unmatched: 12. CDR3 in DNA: TGCAGCGCTCACCGGGACAGGAATCCTGAGACCCAGTACTTC. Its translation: CSAHRDRNPETQYF.

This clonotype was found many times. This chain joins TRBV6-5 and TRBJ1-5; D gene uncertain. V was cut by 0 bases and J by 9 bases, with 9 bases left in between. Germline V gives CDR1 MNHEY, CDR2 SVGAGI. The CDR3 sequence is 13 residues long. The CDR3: CASSYSPGRPQHF. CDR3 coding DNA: TGTGCCAGCAGTTACTCCCCGGGGAGGCCCCAGCATTTT.